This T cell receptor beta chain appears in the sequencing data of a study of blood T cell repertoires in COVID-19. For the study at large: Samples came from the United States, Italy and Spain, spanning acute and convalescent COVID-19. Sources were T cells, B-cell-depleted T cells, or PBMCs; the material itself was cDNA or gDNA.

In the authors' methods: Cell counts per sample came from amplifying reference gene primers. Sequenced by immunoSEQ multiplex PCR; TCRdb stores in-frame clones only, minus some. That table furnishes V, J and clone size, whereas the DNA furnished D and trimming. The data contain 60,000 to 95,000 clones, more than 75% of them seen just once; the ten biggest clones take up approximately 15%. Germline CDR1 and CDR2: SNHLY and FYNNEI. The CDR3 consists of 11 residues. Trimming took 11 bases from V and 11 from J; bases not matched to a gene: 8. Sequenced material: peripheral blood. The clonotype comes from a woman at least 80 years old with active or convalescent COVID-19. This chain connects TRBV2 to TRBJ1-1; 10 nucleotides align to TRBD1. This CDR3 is CAGDRGPGAFF. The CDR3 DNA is TGTGCCGGAGACAGGGGGCCGGGGGCTTTCTTT.